This TCR beta chain was profiled in a study of blood T cell repertoires in COVID-19. The wider study: Both acute and convalescent COVID-19 samples were obtained from the United States, Italy and Spain. The cDNA or gDNA used as material had been derived from T cells, B-cell-depleted T cells, or PBMCs.

The repertoire was sequenced with immunoSEQ multiplex PCR; TCRdb's copy has only in-frame clones and lacks some. The repertoire has 200,000 to 300,000 clones, 85% of them found once; the top ten carry 9.1%. V was trimmed by 3 bases and J by 4 bases, leaving 9 bases between them. There are 12 residues in the CDR3. Looked up from germline, CDR1 is GTSNPN and CDR2 is SVGIG (reference sequence). The sequence came from a woman aged 50 to 60 with acute COVID-19. The rearrangement uses TRBV30 and TRBJ1-2, with D possibly being TRBD1 (5 bases). What was sequenced was PBMCs or T cells enriched from blood (not recorded which). The CDR3 here is CAWSTGAYGYTF. CDR3 DNA sequence: TGTGCCTGGAGCACAGGCGCCTATGGCTACACCTTC.